This T cell receptor beta chain was sequenced during a study of blood T cell repertoires in COVID-19. Whole-study context: Donors in the United States, Italy and Spain gave samples during acute or convalescent COVID-19.

Original analysis: Nucleated cell number was recorded as an estimate derived from reference gene primer amplification. Clones were read by immunoSEQ multiplex PCR, and TCRdb kept only the in-frame ones, dropping some. Clonal size and the V and J genes are those of that table, whereas D and trimming came from the DNA. This table holds approximately 200,000 clones, approximately 81% found once. Germline CDR1 and CDR2: MNHEY and SVGAGI. There are 14 residues in the CDR3. Unmatched junction bases numbered 4, after V lost 9 bases and J lost 4 bases. The chain joins TRBV6-5 to TRBJ2-1, with TRBD2 identical over 12 bases. Sequences were obtained from peripheral blood. The TCR was taken from a woman older than 75 with acute or convalescent COVID-19. DNA of the CDR3: TGTGCCAGTGGACTAGCGGGACGATACAATGAGCAGTTCTTC. It encodes CASGLAGRYNEQFF.